Following are 15 T cell receptor beta chains from one sample sequenced in a study of blood T cell repertoires in COVID-19. Sequenced by immunoSEQ multiplex PCR; TCRdb stores in-frame clones only, minus some. The sample shows 250,000 or so clones, approximately 91% of them seen only once. Sequenced sample: peripheral blood. The receptors derive from a woman in her thirties or forties who had recovered from COVID-19.

Only a few counts were recorded for this clone. The chain joins TRBV2 to TRBJ1-5, with 7 bases identical to TRBD1. Germline CDR1 SNHLY, CDR2 FYNNEI. CDR3 size: 14 residues. The junction had 3 bases not matched to a gene; V was cut back by 2 bases and J by 5 bases. CDR3 in amino acids: CASSERQGHQPQHF. In nucleotides, the CDR3 is TGTGCCAGCAGTGAAAGACAGGGCCATCAGCCCCAGCATTTT.

The rearrangement uses TRBV3-1 (or the pseudogene TRBV3-2) and TRBJ1-2, with a tentative D call TRBD1 (6 bases). Germline lookup yields CDR1 LGHDT and CDR2 YNNKEL (reference sequence). The V and J ends lost 5 bases and 3 bases respectively, with 19 bases between them. The CDR3 totals 16 residues. In DNA form, the CDR3 reads TGTGCCAGCAGCGGATTTGGGACAAGAGGGGACTATGGCTACACCTTC. It codes for CASSGFGTRGDYGYTF.

The chain couples TRBV18 to TRBJ2-1, with 10 bases aligning to TRBD2. Germline values: CDR1 KGHSH, CDR2 LQKENI. V trimming: 4 bases; J trimming: 2 bases; junction bases outside the gene matches: 2. CDR3 length: 15 residues. For the CDR3, the DNA is TGTGCCAGCTCACAAGCGGGAGGGGCCTACAATGAGCAGTTCTTC. Translation gives CASSQAGGAYNEQFF.

The chain links TRBV5-1 to TRBJ2-1, with 7 bases that match TRBD1. This CDR3 has 13 amino acids. V gave up 0 bases and J gave up 6 bases; unmatched junction bases: 0. In germline, CDR1 is SGHRS, CDR2 YFSETQ. The CDR3 nucleotides are TGCGCCAGCAGCTTGGCAGGGGGCAATGAGCAGTTCTTC. Translating gives CASSLAGGNEQFF.

The chain uses TRBV24-1 and TRBJ2-2, with D perhaps TRBD1 (5 bases). This CDR3 is 16 amino acids long. Trimming pared 10 bases from V and 0 bases from J, leaving 17 bases between. Germline V gene sequence: CDR1 KGHDR, CDR2 SFDVKD. The CDR3 sequence is CATAAGPSSNTGELFF. The CDR3 region has the DNA TGTGCCACAGCCGCAGGGCCTTCTTCGAACACCGGGGAGCTGTTTTTT.

The rearrangement uses TRBV15 and TRBJ2-1, with D possibly matching TRBD2 (6 bases). The CDR3 length is 15 residues. V shed 2 bases and J shed 7 bases, with 15 bases lying between them. Looked up from germline, CDR1 is LNHNV and CDR2 is YYDKDF (reference sequence). The CDR3: CATSRTRDSLNEQFF. CDR3 sequence (DNA): TGTGCCACCAGCAGAACCCGGGACTCCCTAAATGAGCAGTTCTTC.

The V and J genes are TRBV7-8 and TRBJ2-2, with no clear D. The CDR3 is made up of 16 amino acids. CDR1 is SGHVS and CDR2 is FQNEAQ in the germline V gene. The V gene lost 1 base and the J gene lost 1 base, with 10 bases spanning the gap. The CDR3: CASSLVNLRNTGELFF. The CDR3 nucleotides are TGTGCCAGCAGCTTAGTCAATCTAAGGAACACCGGGGAGCTGTTTTTT.

The rearrangement joins TRBV5-1 to TRBJ2-7; 7 bases align to TRBD2. This CDR3 has 18 amino acids. Unmatched junction bases numbered 17, after V lost 2 bases and J lost 3 bases. Germline values: CDR1 SGHRS, CDR2 YFSETQ. The CDR3 loop is CASSLHPGGGIKSYEQYF. The CDR3 nucleotides are TGCGCCAGCAGCTTACATCCGGGAGGAGGGATCAAAAGCTACGAGCAGTACTTC.

The chain recombines TRBV19 with TRBJ2-7; TRBD1 matches 8 bases. After removal of 8 bases from V and 1 base from J, the junction contained 4 bases not matched to a gene. Germline V gives CDR1 LNHDA, CDR2 SQIVND (reference sequence). CDR3 length equals 13 residues. The CDR3 loop is CASGGTGSYEQYF. The CDR3, as DNA: TGTGCCAGTGGCGGGACAGGTTCCTACGAGCAGTACTTC. Variable domain in full (rest from reference TRBV19 and TRBJ2-7): DGGITQSPKYLFRKEGQNVTLSCEQNLNHDAMYWYRQDPGQGLRLIYYSQIVNDFQKGDIAEGYSVSREKKESFPLTVTSAQKNPTAFYLCASGGTGSYEQYFGPGTRLTVT.

V and J are TRBV4-1 and TRBJ2-2; 10 nucleotides agree with TRBD2. In germline, CDR1 is MGHRA, CDR2 YSYEKL. This CDR3 is built from 18 residues. J gave up 5 bases and V 4 bases, and 13 bases lay outside the gene matches. In nucleotides, the CDR3 is TGCGCCAGCAGCCCCTACGTAGCGGGAGGAACGGATACCGGGGAGCTGTTTTTT. Translated: CASSPYVAGGTDTGELFF.

In its sample, this clone was seen a few times. Other nucleotide sequences in the sample specify the same CDR3. The chain joins TRBV30 to TRBJ1-2; TRBD1 is a possible D gene (5 bases). The CDR3 length is 12 residues. Germline assignment: CDR1 GTSNPN and CDR2 SVGIG (reference sequence). Between the trimmed V and J ends, which lost 2 bases and 7 bases, there was a span of 11 bases. In DNA form, the CDR3 reads TGTGCCTGGAGTCCTCAGGGAGGTGGCTACACCTTC. Translating it yields CAWSPQGGGYTF.

The CDR3 protein is CASSTEFNYGYTF. The CDR3 DNA is TGCGCCAGCAGCACCGAGTTTAACTATGGCTACACCTTC. V gene TRBV10-2 combines with J gene TRBJ1-2; no definite D call. The CDR3 has 13 residues. Trimming pared 6 bases from V and 1 base from J, leaving 9 bases between. CDR1 is WSHSY, CDR2 SAAADI, per germline.

The chain employs TRBV10-3 and TRBJ1-5, with 8 bases fitting TRBD1. The CDR3 extends over 16 amino acids. The V and J ends lost 3 bases and 0 bases, in that order; junction bases with no gene match: 4. Germline V CDR1 and CDR2: ENHRY, SYGVKD. CDR3 sequence: CAISERTGYSNQPQHF. The CDR3 DNA follows: TGTGCCATCAGTGAACGGACAGGGTATAGCAATCAGCCCCAGCATTTT.

The chain couples TRBV30 to TRBJ1-1; tentative D call: TRBD1 (6 bases). CDR3 length equals 12 residues. CDR1 and CDR2 (germline): GTSNPN, SVGIG (reference sequence). The V gene lost 4 bases and the J gene lost 7 bases, with 13 bases spanning the gap. CDR3 sequence: CAWTKGGGEAFF. CDR3 DNA sequence: TGTGCCTGGACCAAGGGGGGGGGTGAAGCTTTCTTT.

The CDR3 bases are TGCGCCAGCAGCCGACAGGACAGGGGCGCCTACGAGCAGTACTTC. Amino acid sequence: CASSRQDRGAYEQYF. This chain uses TRBV4-1 with TRBJ2-7, with TRBD1 matching over 9 bases. J gave up 2 bases and V 4 bases, and 6 bases lay outside the gene matches. CDR1 and CDR2 from the germline V gene are MGHRA and YSYEKL. The CDR3 contains 15 residues.